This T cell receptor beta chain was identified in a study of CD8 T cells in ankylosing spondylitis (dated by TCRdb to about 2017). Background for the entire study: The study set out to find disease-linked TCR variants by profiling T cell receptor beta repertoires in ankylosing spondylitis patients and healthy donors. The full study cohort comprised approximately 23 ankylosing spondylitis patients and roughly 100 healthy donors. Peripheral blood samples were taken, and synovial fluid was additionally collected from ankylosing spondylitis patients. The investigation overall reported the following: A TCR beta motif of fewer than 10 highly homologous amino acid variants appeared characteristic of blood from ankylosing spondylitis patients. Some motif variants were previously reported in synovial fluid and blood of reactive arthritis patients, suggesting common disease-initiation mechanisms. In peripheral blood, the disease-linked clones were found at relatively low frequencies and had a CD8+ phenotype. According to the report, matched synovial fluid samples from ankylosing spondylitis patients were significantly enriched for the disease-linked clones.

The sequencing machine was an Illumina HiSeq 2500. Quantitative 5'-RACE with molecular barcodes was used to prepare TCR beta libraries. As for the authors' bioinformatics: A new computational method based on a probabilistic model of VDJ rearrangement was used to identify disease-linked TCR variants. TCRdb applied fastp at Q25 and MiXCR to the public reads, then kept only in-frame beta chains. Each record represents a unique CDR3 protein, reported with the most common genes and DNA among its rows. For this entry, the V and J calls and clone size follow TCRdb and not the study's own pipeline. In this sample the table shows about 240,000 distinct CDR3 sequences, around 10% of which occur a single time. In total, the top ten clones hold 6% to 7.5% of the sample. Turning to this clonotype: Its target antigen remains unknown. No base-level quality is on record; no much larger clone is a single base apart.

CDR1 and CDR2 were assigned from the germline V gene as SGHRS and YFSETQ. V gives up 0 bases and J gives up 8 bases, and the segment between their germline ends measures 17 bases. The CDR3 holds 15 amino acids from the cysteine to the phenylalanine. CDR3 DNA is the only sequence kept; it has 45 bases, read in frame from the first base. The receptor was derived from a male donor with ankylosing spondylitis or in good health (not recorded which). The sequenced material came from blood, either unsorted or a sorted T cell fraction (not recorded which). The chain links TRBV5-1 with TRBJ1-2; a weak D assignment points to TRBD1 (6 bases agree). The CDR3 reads CASSLGTDRMRGYTF. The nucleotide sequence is TGCGCCAGCAGCTTGGGTACGGACAGAATGAGGGGCTACACCTTC.